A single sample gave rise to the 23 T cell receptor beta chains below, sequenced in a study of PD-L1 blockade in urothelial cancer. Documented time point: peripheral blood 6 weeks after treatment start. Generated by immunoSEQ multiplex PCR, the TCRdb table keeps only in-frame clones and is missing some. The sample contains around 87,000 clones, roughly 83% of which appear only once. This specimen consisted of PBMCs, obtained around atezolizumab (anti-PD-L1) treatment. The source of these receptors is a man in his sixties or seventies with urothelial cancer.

The CDR3 DNA reads as TGTGCCTGGAGTGTTTTCTCAATTAACAGCCGGAGGCCCACAGATACGCAGTATTTT. It is translated as CAWSVFSINSRRPTDTQYF. The V call is TRBV30, the J call TRBJ2-3; D might be TRBD2 (5 bases). The CDR3 is 19 residues long. Per the germline V gene, CDR1 is GTSNPN and CDR2 is SVGIG (reference sequence). V shed 0 bases and J shed 2 bases, with 24 bases lying between them. The full variable domain, in which reference TRBV30 and TRBJ2-3 provide the parts outside the CDR3, is SQTIHQWPATLVQPVGSPLSLECTVEGTSNPNLYWYRQAAGRGLQLLFYSVGIGQISSEVPQNLSASRPQDRQFILSSKKLLLSDSGFYLCAWSVFSINSRRPTDTQYFGPGTRLTVL.

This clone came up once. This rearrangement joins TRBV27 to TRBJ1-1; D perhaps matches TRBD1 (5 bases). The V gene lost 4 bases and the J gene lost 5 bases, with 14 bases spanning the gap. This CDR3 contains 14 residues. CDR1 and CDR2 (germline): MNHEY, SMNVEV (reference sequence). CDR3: CASSSPWGGTEAFF. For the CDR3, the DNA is TGTGCCAGCAGTTCCCCATGGGGGGGGACTGAAGCTTTCTTT.

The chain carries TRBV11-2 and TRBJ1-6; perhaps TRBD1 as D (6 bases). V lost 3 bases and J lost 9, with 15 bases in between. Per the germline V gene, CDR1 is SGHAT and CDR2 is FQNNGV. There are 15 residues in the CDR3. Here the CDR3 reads CASSLNRVSGSPLHF. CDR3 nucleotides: TGTGCCAGCAGCTTGAACAGGGTGAGCGGTTCACCCCTCCACTTT. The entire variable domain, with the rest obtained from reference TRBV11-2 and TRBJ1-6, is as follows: EAGVAQSPRYKIIEKRQSVAFWCNPISGHATLYWYQQILGQGPKLLIQFQNNGVVDDSQLPKDRFSAERLKGVDSTLKIQPAKLEDSAVYLCASSLNRVSGSPLHFGNGTRLTVT.

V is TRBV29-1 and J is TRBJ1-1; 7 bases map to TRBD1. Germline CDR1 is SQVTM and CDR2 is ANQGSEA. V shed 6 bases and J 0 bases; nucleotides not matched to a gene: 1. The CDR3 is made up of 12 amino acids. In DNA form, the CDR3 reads TGCAGCGTGGGACAGCTGAACACTGAAGCTTTCTTT. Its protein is CSVGQLNTEAFF.

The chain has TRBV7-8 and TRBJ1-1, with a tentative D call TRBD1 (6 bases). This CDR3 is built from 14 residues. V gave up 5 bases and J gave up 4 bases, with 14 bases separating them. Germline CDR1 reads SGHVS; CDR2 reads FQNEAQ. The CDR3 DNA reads TGTGCCAGCAGCAGGGGGGGAGAGGGCACTGAAGCTTTCTTT. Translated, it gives CASSRGGEGTEAFF.

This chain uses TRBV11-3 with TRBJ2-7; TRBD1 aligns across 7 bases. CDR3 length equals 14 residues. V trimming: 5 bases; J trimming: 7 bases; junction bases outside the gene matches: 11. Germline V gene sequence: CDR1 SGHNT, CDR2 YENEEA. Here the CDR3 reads CASSRTGINMEQYF. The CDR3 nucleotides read TGTGCCAGCAGCAGGACAGGCATAAACATGGAGCAGTACTTC.

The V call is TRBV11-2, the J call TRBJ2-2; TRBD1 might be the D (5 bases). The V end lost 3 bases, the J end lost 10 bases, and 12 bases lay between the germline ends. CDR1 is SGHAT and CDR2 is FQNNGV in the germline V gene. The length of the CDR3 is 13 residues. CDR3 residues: CASSFGAREELFF. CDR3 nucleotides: TGTGCCAGCAGCTTTGGGGCCCGTGAGGAGCTGTTTTTT.

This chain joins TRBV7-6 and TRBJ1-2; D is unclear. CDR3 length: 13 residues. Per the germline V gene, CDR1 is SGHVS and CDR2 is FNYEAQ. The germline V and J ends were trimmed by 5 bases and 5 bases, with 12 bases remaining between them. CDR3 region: CASSPNGIYGYTF. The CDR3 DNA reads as TGTGCCAGCAGCCCCAACGGGATTTATGGCTACACCTTC. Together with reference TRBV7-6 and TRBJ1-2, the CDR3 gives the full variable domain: GAGVSQSPRYKVTKRGQDVALRCDPISGHVSLYWYRQALGQGPEFLTYFNYEAQQDKSGLPNDRFSAERPEGSISTLTIQRTEQRDSAMYRCASSPNGIYGYTFGSGTRLTVV.

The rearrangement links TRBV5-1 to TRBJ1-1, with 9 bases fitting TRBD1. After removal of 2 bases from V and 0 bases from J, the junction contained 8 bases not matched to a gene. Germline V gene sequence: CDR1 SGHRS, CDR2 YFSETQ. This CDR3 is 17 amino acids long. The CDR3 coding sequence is TGCGCCAGCAGCTTAATGACAGGGGGTCGGGTGAACACTGAAGCTTTCTTT. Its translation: CASSLMTGGRVNTEAFF. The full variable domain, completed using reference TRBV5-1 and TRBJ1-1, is KAGVTQTPRYLIKTRGQQVTLSCSPISGHRSVSWYQQTPGQGLQFLFEYFSETQRNKGNFPGRFSGRQFSNSRSEMNVSTLELGDSALYLCASSLMTGGRVNTEAFFGQGTRLTVV.

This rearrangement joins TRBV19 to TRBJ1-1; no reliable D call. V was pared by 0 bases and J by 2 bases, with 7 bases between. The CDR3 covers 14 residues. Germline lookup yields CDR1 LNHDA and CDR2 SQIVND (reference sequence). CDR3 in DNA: TGTGCCAGTAGTATAGAACTCTACAACACTGAAGCTTTCTTT. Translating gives CASSIELYNTEAFF.

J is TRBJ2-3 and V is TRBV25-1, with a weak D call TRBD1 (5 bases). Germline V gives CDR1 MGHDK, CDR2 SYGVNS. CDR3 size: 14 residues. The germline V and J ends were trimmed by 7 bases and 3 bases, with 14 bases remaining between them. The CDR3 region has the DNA TGTGCCAGCAAAGACAGACGTGAAACAGATACGCAGTATTTT. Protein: CASKDRRETDTQYF.

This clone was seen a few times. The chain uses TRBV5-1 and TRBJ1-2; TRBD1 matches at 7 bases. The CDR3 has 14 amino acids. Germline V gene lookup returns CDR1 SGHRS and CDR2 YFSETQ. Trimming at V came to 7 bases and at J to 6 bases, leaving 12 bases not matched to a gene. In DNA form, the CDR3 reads TGCGCCAGCGCCCGGACAGGCACCGAGGATGGCTACACCTTC. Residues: CASARTGTEDGYTF. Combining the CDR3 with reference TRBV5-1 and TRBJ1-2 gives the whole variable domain KAGVTQTPRYLIKTRGQQVTLSCSPISGHRSVSWYQQTPGQGLQFLFEYFSETQRNKGNFPGRFSGRQFSNSRSEMNVSTLELGDSALYLCASARTGTEDGYTFGSGTRLTVV.

CDR3 sequence (DNA): TGTGCCAGCAGTACGACAGGAAGCTCTGGAAACACCATATATTTT. This encodes CASSTTGSSGNTIYF. The chain uses TRBV2 and TRBJ1-3, with a weak D call TRBD1 (6 bases). Trimming took off 5 bases at V and 0 bases at J, with 11 bases between the two ends. CDR3 length: 15 amino acids. CDR1 is SNHLY, CDR2 FYNNEI, per germline.

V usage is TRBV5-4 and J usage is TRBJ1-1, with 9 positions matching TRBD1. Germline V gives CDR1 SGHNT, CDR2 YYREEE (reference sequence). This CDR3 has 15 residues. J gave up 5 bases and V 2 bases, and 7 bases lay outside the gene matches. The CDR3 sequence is CASSLRMDRGTEAFF. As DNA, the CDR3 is TGTGCCAGCAGCTTAAGAATGGACAGGGGTACTGAAGCTTTCTTT.

The CDR3 region is CASSPLGTGSLETQYF. CDR3 coding DNA: TGTGCCAGCTCACCACTCGGGACAGGGTCCTTGGAGACCCAGTACTTC. The chain employs TRBV18 and TRBJ2-5; TRBD1 agrees at 9 bases. Germline V lookup: CDR1 KGHSH, CDR2 LQKENI. This CDR3 is 16 amino acids long. Trimming took 1 base from V and 5 from J; bases not matched to a gene: 8. Together with reference TRBV18 and TRBJ2-5, the CDR3 gives the full variable domain: NAGVMQNPRHLVRRRGQEARLRCSPMKGHSHVYWYRQLPEEGLKFMVYLQKENIIDESGMPKERFSAEFPKEGPSILRIQQVVRGDSAAYFCASSPLGTGSLETQYFGPGTRLLVL.

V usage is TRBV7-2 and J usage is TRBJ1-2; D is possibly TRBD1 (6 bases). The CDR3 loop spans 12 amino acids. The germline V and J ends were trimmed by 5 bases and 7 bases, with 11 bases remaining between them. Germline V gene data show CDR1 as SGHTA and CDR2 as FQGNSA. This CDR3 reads CASSQQGGGYTF. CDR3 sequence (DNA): TGTGCCAGCAGCCAACAGGGTGGTGGCTACACCTTC.

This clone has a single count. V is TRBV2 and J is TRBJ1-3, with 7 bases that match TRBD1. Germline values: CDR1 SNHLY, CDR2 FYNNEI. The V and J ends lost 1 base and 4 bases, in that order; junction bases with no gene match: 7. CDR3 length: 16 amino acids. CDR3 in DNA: TGTGCCAGCAGTGAAGGCGGAGGGGGCCAAGGAAACACCATATATTTT. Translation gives CASSEGGGGQGNTIYF.

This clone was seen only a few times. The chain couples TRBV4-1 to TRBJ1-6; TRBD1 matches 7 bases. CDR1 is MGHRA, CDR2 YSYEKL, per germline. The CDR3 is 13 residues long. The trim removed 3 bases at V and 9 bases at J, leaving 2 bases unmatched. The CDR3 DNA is TGCGCCAGCAGCCAGGGGACAGTTTCACCCCTCCACTTT. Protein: CASSQGTVSPLHF.

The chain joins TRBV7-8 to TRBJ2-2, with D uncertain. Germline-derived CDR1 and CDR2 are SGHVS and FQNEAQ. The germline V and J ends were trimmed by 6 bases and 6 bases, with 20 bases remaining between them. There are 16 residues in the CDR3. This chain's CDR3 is CASRPPSSGFAGELFF. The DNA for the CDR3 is TGTGCCAGCAGACCACCCTCTTCCGGGTTCGCCGGGGAGCTGTTTTTT. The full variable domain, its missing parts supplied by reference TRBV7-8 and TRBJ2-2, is GAGVSQSPRYKVAKRGQDVALRCDPISGHVSLFWYQQALGQGPEFLTYFQNEAQLDKSGLPSDRFFAERPEGSVSTLKIQRTQQEDSAVYLCASRPPSSGFAGELFFGEGSRLTVL.

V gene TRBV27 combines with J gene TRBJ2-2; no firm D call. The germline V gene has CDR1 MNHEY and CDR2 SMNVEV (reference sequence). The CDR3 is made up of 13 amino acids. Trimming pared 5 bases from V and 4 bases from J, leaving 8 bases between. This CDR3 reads CASSTLVTGELFF. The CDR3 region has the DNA TGTGCCAGCAGTACTCTGGTCACCGGGGAGCTGTTTTTT.

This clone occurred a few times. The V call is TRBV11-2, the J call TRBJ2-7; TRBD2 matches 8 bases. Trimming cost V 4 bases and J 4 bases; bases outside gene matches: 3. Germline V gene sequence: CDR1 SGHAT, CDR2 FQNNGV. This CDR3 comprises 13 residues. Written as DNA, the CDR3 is TGTGCCAGCAGCTCCGGGAGGGGGTACGAGCAGTACTTC. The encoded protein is CASSSGRGYEQYF.

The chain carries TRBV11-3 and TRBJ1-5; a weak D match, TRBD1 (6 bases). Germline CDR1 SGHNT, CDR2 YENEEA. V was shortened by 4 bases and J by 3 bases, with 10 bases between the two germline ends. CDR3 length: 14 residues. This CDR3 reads CASSSGQPNQPQHF. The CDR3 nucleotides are TGTGCCAGCAGCTCCGGACAGCCCAATCAGCCCCAGCATTTT.

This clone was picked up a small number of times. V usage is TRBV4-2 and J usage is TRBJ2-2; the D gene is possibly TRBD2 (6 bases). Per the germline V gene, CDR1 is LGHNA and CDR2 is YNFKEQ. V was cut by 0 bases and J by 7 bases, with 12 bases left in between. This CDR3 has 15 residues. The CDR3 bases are TGTGCCAGCAGCCAAGATCGAACTAGCTTCGGGGAGCTGTTTTTT. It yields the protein CASSQDRTSFGELFF.